Listed here is a single T cell receptor (beta chain). One end of the junction does not line up with germline, which may come from a read error. For the second PCR, which ran for about 7 to 11 cycles, a sample-barcoded 5' primer and a J-beta primer mix were used. TCRdb called the 5' RACE reads again in MiXCR, with one record for every CDR3 protein. Counted here are approximately 850,000 distinct CDR3 sequences, 40% to 50% occurring once; the ten biggest clones make up roughly a fifth. This sample was included in a study of blood T cells in healthy people across ages. Sequenced: blood. This TCR was sampled from a man aged 60-69 years in good health.

The DNA of the CDR3 is TGCAGTGCCAGAGGCGGACAGGGGGCCCAAGAGACCCAGTACTTC. Its translation: CSARGGQGAQETQYF. The chain couples TRBV20-1 to TRBJ2-5; 11 nucleotides match TRBD1. CDR3 size: 15 residues. The germline V gene has CDR1 DFQATT and CDR2 SNEGSKA (reference sequence).